In its sample, the clone carrying this T cell receptor beta chain was seen many times. The V gene's germline CDR1 is SGHAT and CDR2 FQNNGV. The CDR3 has 14 residues. The ends lost 4 bases at V and 3 bases at J; junction bases unmatched: 5. This sample was included in a study of early T cells in non-severe SARS-CoV-2 infection. MiXCR, run by TCRdb on the 5' RACE reads, gives a single entry per CDR3 protein. The table includes 55,000 to 70,000 distinct CDR3 sequences, roughly a tenth detected once. The chain is built from TRBV11-2 and TRBJ2-7; TRBD1 agrees at 8 bases. The sequenced sample consisted of whole blood. This receptor was obtained from an adult who was a healthcare worker with PCR-confirmed SARS-CoV-2 infection or an uninfected control (not recorded which). The CDR3 sequence is CASSWGQVDYEQYF. For the CDR3, the DNA is TGTGCCAGCAGCTGGGGACAGGTAGACTACGAGCAGTACTTC.